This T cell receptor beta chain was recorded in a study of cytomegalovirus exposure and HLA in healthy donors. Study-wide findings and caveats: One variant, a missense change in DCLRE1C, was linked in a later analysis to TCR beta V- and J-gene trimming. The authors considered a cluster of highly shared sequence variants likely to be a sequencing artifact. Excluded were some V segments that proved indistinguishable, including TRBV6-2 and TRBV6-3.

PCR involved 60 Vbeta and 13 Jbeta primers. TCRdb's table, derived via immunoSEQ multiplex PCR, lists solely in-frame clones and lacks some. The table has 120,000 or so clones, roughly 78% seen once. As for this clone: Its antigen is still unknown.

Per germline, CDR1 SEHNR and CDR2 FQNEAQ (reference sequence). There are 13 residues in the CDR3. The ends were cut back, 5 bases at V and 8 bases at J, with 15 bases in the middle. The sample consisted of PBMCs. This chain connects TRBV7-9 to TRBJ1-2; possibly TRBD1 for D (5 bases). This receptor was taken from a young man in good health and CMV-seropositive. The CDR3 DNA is TGTGCCAGCAGCACCAGAGCAGGGAACGGCTACACCTTC. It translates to CASSTRAGNGYTF. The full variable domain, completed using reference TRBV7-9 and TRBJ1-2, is DTGVSQNPRHKITKRGQNVTFRCDPISEHNRLYWYRQTLGQGPEFLTYFQNEAQLEKSRLLSDRFSAERPKGSFSTLEIQRTEQGDSAMYLCASSTRAGNGYTFGSGTRLTVV.